This paragraph covers one T cell receptor beta chain sequence. The antigen it recognizes is unknown. No base quality information exists; no much larger clone differs at one position. These data belong to a study of blood T cell repertoires in COVID-19 (dated by TCRdb to the early 2020s). Study-wide context: Samples covering the acute and convalescent phases of COVID-19 were provided by collaborators in the United States, Italy and Spain. The prospective study material was composed of cDNA or gDNA derived from T cells, B-cell-depleted T cells, or PBMCs. Deeply sampled blood TCRbeta repertoires from subjects exposed to, actively infected with, or recovered from COVID-19 were included in the dataset. The repertoires were made available in a free public database intended to serve as a resource for research on the immune response to SARS-CoV-2. Samples were obtained from the ongoing ImmuneRACE study (first 160 participants) and from about 1,300 subjects provided by 6 global collaborators. Sample metadata almost always included a de-identified subject ID, COVID-19 status, age in years and sex. Where available, HLA class I and class II types were taken from metadata supplied by the sample provider and were not determined by assay-based typing. General study outcomes and caveats: The quantity of clinical and demographic metadata differed by source and by participant and was supplied without curation.

Via the germline V gene, CDR1 is SNHLY and CDR2 FYNNEI. The CDR3 measures 12 amino acids from cysteine to phenylalanine. Solely the CDR3 DNA is kept, with 36 bases framed from the first base. Cut back by 3 bases and 8 bases, the V and J ends lie 10 bases apart. TCRbeta CDR3 regions were amplified from genomic DNA by means of the immunoSEQ Assay, a bias-controlled multiplex PCR. The original pipeline was this. The number of nucleated cells in each sample was estimated from the amplification of reference gene primers within the assay. To quantify the absolute abundance of each unique TCRbeta CDR3 rearrangement, sequence reads were collapsed and filtered. For each sample, productive Simpson clonality was calculated as the square root of Simpson's diversity index across productive rearrangements. TCRdb retrieved this table from immuneACCESS and kept in-frame rearrangements only. Not all clones are present; in checked studies, unresolved V genes account for under half, and no reason is known for the remainder. The DNA gave D and trimming, while V, J and clone size come from that table. The table for this sample lists about 300,000 clones; approximately 84% of them were counted only once. Of the sample, roughly 10% is held by the ten largest clones.

Participants in the prospective study were aged roughly 18 to 100 years, lived in some 24 United States geographic areas, and enrolled through a virtual design. In the prospective study, cohorts were assigned on the basis of participant-reported clinical history obtained from a screening survey and a study questionnaire. For ImmuneRACE Cohort 3, a participant was defined as recovered based on two consecutive negative NP/OP PCR tests, clearance by a healthcare professional, or resolution of symptoms. In the prospective study, whole blood, serum and a nasopharyngeal or oropharyngeal swab were collected from each participant by mobile phlebotomists. Over an approximately 2-month period, participants in the prospective study had the option of providing additional blood draws and questionnaires. Before DNA extraction, prospective study blood samples were shipped either frozen or at room temperature.

The clonotype was recovered from a woman aged 18 to 35 who had recovered from COVID-19. Sequences were obtained from PBMCs or T cells enriched from blood (not recorded which). The rearrangement combines TRBV2 with TRBJ1-2; the D gene cannot be resolved reliably. The nucleotides are TGTGCCAGCAGTGATAAACAACGAGGCTACACCTTC. The encoded protein is CASSDKQRGYTF.